The 28 T cell receptor beta chains listed next were all sequenced from one sample in a study of CD8 T cells in Susac syndrome. RNA in amounts of about 0.5 to 1 ug was reverse transcribed with random hexamers. TCRdb reprocessed the immunoSEQ multiplex PCR reads via MiXCR and lists one record per CDR3 protein. The sample holds about 300,000 distinct CDR3 sequences, 89% seen once. Sequencing input: CD8+ T cells from PBMCs. The receptors come from a human donor with multiple sclerosis.

V is TRBV30 and J is TRBJ1-2; a possible D gene is TRBD1 (5 bases). This CDR3 is 15 amino acids long. The V gene's germline CDR1 is GTSNPN and CDR2 SVGIG (reference sequence). Between the trimmed V and J ends, which lost 0 bases and 5 bases, there was a span of 16 bases. The CDR3 loop is CAWSVRDGVGYGYTF. CDR3 nucleotide sequence: TGTGCCTGGAGTGTAAGGGACGGTGTAGGGTATGGCTACACCTTC.

Only one count was recorded for this clonotype. The rearrangement joins TRBV29-1 to TRBJ1-5; the match to TRBD1 covers 8 bases. This CDR3 region has 12 residues. The germline CDR1 and CDR2 sequences are SQVTM and ANQGSEA. Losses at the gene ends were 5 bases for V and 3 bases for J; bases not matched to a gene: 0. CDR3 in DNA: TGCAGCGTTCAGGGGGCCAATCAGCCCCAGCATTTT. Amino acid sequence: CSVQGANQPQHF.

V gene TRBV4-2 combines with J gene TRBJ2-7; either TRBD1 or TRBD2 may supply D (5 bases each). V was trimmed by 0 bases and J by 0 bases, leaving 15 bases between them. This CDR3 region has 17 residues. Germline lookup yields CDR1 LGHNA and CDR2 YNFKEQ. In nucleotides, the CDR3 is TGTGCCAGCAGCCAAGATCCTGGGACGCACAGCTCCTACGAGCAGTACTTC. Protein sequence: CASSQDPGTHSSYEQYF.

The V gene is TRBV4-1, the J gene TRBJ2-4, with D possibly being TRBD1 (5 bases). V was shortened by 0 bases and J by 0 bases, with 18 bases between the two germline ends. CDR1 and CDR2 from the germline V gene are MGHRA and YSYEKL. The CDR3 length is 19 residues. CDR3 in amino acids: CASSQDQLQVTLAKNIQYF. DNA of the CDR3: TGCGCCAGCAGCCAAGATCAGTTACAGGTTACCTTAGCCAAAAACATTCAGTACTTC.

This clonotype was recorded only once. The J gene is TRBJ1-5, the V gene TRBV30; 8 bases line up with TRBD1. Germline CDR1 reads GTSNPN; CDR2 reads SVGIG (reference sequence). The CDR3 consists of 15 residues. V was pared by 3 bases and J by 4 bases, with 8 bases of the junction left unmatched. The CDR3: CAWRHGTGGNQPQHF. The CDR3 nucleotides are TGTGCCTGGAGGCACGGGACAGGAGGGAATCAGCCCCAGCATTTT.

The J gene is TRBJ1-1, the V gene TRBV4-3, with 9 bases identical to TRBD1. There are 15 residues in the CDR3. CDR1 and CDR2 (germline): LGHNA, YSLEER. J was trimmed by 1 base and V by 5 bases; bases with no gene match: 5. The CDR3 region is CASSAGQGPNTEAFF. The CDR3 DNA sequence: TGCGCCAGCAGCGCCGGACAGGGGCCGAACACTGAAGCTTTCTTT.

The chain links TRBV12-3 or TRBV12-4 to TRBJ2-1; D call uncertain. The CDR3 is 15 amino acids. Trimming shortened V by 1 base and J by 2 bases, and 9 bases separated the two germline ends. CDR3 DNA: TGTGCCAGCAGTTTAGAAGCGCCTGCCTACAATGAGCAGTTCTTC. This codes for CASSLEAPAYNEQFF.

V is TRBV10-2 and J is TRBJ2-7; D is unclear. The CDR3 contains 12 residues. Germline lookup yields CDR1 WSHSY and CDR2 SAAADI. V lost 4 bases and J lost 5, with 9 bases in between. The CDR3 loop reads CASSVIGDEQYF. The CDR3 nucleotides are TGCGCCAGCAGTGTGATAGGTGACGAGCAGTACTTC.

V gene TRBV30 combines with J gene TRBJ2-7; no clear D. This CDR3 region has 12 residues. The germline V gene has CDR1 GTSNPN and CDR2 SVGIG (reference sequence). V was pared by 3 bases and J by 1 base, with 7 bases between. The chain's CDR3 is CAWSHGSYEQYF. The CDR3 DNA reads TGTGCCTGGAGCCACGGGTCCTACGAGCAGTACTTC.

This clonotype was seen a handful of times. The chain is built from TRBV2 and TRBJ2-7, with D tentatively TRBD1 (5 bases). V lost 7 bases and J 6 bases, leaving 13 bases between the germline ends. The length of the CDR3 is 12 residues. In germline, CDR1 is SNHLY, CDR2 FYNNEI. In nucleotides, the CDR3 is TGTGCCAGCACCGCCAGGGCTTCCGAGCAGTACTTC. Amino acid sequence: CASTARASEQYF.

This clonotype was counted a few times. The chain links TRBV19 to TRBJ2-6; tentatively, D is TRBD2 (5 bases). The CDR3 consists of 12 residues. The V and J ends lost 8 bases and 3 bases respectively, with 5 bases between them. Germline-derived CDR1 and CDR2 are LNHDA and SQIVND (reference sequence). In nucleotides, the CDR3 is TGTGCCAGTGGGAGTGGGGCCAACGTCCTGACTTTC. Translating it yields CASGSGANVLTF.

V usage is TRBV7-2 and J usage is TRBJ2-7, with D unresolved. CDR1 is SGHTA, CDR2 FQGNSA, per germline. The V end lost 1 base, the J end lost 3 bases, and 10 bases lay between the germline ends. The CDR3 is made up of 14 amino acids. This CDR3 reads CASSLESRYYEQYF. The CDR3 DNA reads TGTGCCAGCAGCTTAGAGAGTAGGTACTACGAGCAGTACTTC.

The chain couples TRBV6-1 to TRBJ2-7; 11 bases map to TRBD2. Germline loops: CDR1 MNHNS, CDR2 SASEGT. This CDR3 has 15 amino acids. The junction had 0 bases not matched to a gene; V was cut back by 2 bases and J by 0 bases. The CDR3 spells CASSETSGSSYEQYF. CDR3 nucleotide sequence: TGTGCCAGCAGTGAAACTAGCGGGAGCTCCTACGAGCAGTACTTC.

The chain joins TRBV28 to TRBJ2-7; 7 nucleotides match TRBD2. The V gene's germline CDR1 is MDHEN and CDR2 SYDVKM. V lost 5 bases, J lost 5 bases, and 9 bases stayed unmatched. The CDR3 covers 14 residues. The DNA for the CDR3 is TGTGCCAGCAGTCTTCCGCGGGAGCTTCACGAGCAGTACTTC. Translation gives CASSLPRELHEQYF.

The J gene is TRBJ2-7, the V gene TRBV2; 8 bases fit TRBD1. Germline-derived CDR1 and CDR2 are SNHLY and FYNNEI. V lost 4 bases to trimming and J lost 3 bases; unmatched junction nucleotides: 2. This CDR3 is 13 amino acids long. The CDR3 protein is CASSGGTGYEQYF. CDR3 in DNA: TGTGCCAGCAGTGGCGGGACAGGCTACGAGCAGTACTTC.

The chain recombines TRBV20-1 with TRBJ1-3; D may be TRBD1 (6 bases). The CDR3 covers 18 residues. Germline V CDR1 and CDR2: DFQATT, SNEGSKA (reference sequence). Trimming took off 1 base at V and 2 bases at J, with 21 bases between the two ends. As DNA, the CDR3 is TGCAGTGCTAGAGCCTGGGACACCCGTTCCGAGGCTGGAAACACCATATATTTT. Residues: CSARAWDTRSEAGNTIYF.

This chain connects TRBV19 to TRBJ2-5; 8 positions match TRBD1. There are 13 residues in the CDR3. V gave up 10 bases and J gave up 3 bases; unmatched junction bases: 7. Germline V gene data show CDR1 as LNHDA and CDR2 as SQIVND (reference sequence). CDR3 coding DNA: TGTGCCACGCAATCGGACAGGGAAGAGACCCAGTACTTC. This encodes CATQSDREETQYF.

The chain joins TRBV6-2 or TRBV6-3 to TRBJ2-5; the D is unclear. The germline gives CDR1 MNHEY, CDR2 SVGEGT. This CDR3 has 13 amino acids. Deletions cut 4 bases from V and 1 base from J, with 7 bases between. CDR3 region: CASSFQTQETQYF. CDR3 sequence (DNA): TGTGCCAGCAGTTTCCAGACCCAAGAGACCCAGTACTTC.

This clonotype came up once. This chain connects TRBV19 to TRBJ2-7; 10 bases match TRBD1. Germline-derived CDR1 and CDR2 are LNHDA and SQIVND (reference sequence). This CDR3 is built from 15 residues. V lost 3 bases and J lost 2; bases outside the gene matches: 4. The CDR3 DNA sequence: TGTGCCAGTAGTATCGGGACAGGGGTGGCCTACGAGCAGTACTTC. It encodes CASSIGTGVAYEQYF.

Concerning this clonotype: Mismatch with germline at one junction end may stem from a read error. The chain recombines TRBV7-7 with TRBJ2-3; D is possibly TRBD2 (6 bases). CDR3 length equals 14 residues. Germline V gene lookup returns CDR1 SSHAT and CDR2 FNYEAQ (reference sequence). CDR3 loop: CASSLGRSTDTQYF. CDR3 coding DNA: TGTGCTAGCAGCTTAGGGAGGAGCACAGATACGCAGTATTTT. The full variable domain, rest sourced from reference TRBV7-7 and TRBJ2-3, is GAGVSQSPRYKVTKRGQDVTLRCDPISSHATLYWYQQALGQGPEFLTYFNYEAQPDKSGLPSDRFSAERPEGSISTLTIQRTEQRDSAMYRCASSLGRSTDTQYFGPGTRLTVL.

The CDR3 DNA sequence: TGTGCCAGCAGCTTAGCGTCCCTAACTAGCGGGGCAATAAATGAGCAGTTCTTC. It encodes CASSLASLTSGAINEQFF. This chain joins TRBV7-9 and TRBJ2-1, with TRBD2 matching over 10 bases. CDR3 length: 18 residues. CDR1 and CDR2 (germline): SEHNR, FQNEAQ (reference sequence). Trimming cost V 0 bases and J 7 bases; bases outside gene matches: 12.

The V and J genes are TRBV20-1 and TRBJ2-1; no firm D call. Germline V gene data show CDR1 as DFQATT and CDR2 as SNEGSKA (reference sequence). The CDR3 runs to 15 residues. The V end was cut by 5 bases, the J end by 8 bases, with 22 bases between. CDR3 region: CSAPPYESASDEQFF. DNA of the CDR3: TGCAGTGCTCCACCCTATGAGTCGGCTTCCGATGAGCAGTTCTTC.

The rearrangement links TRBV5-4 to TRBJ2-1; D is possibly TRBD1 (6 bases). CDR3 length: 15 amino acids. Per germline, CDR1 SGHNT and CDR2 YYREEE (reference sequence). V lost 4 bases to trimming and J lost 9 bases, with 20 bases between them. The CDR3 is CASSTAPNPTGEQFF. CDR3 sequence (DNA): TGTGCCAGCAGCACTGCCCCGAACCCGACAGGTGAGCAGTTCTTC.

The chain uses TRBV7-9 and TRBJ1-5; D remains unclear. The CDR3 loop spans 15 amino acids. With 5 bases removed from V and 3 bases from J, the gap between germline ends came to 14 bases. CDR1 and CDR2 from the germline V gene are SEHNR and FQNEAQ (reference sequence). Here the CDR3 reads CASSISGSSNQPQHF. In DNA form, the CDR3 reads TGTGCCAGCAGCATATCCGGATCTTCCAATCAGCCCCAGCATTTT.

This clonotype came up many times. The V and J genes are TRBV5-8 and TRBJ2-4, with 7 positions matching TRBD2. This CDR3 contains 16 residues. Trimming removed 4 bases from V and 1 base from J; junction bases left unmatched: 8. CDR1 and CDR2 (germline): SGHTS, YDEGEE. CDR3 sequence: CASSRAGDWAKNIQYF. CDR3 DNA: TGTGCCAGCAGCCGCGCGGGGGATTGGGCCAAAAACATTCAGTACTTC.

This chain joins TRBV9 and TRBJ2-1; 9 bases match TRBD1. Germline trimming cut 0 bases from V and 10 bases from J; bases unmatched to any gene: 2. The CDR3 is 13 amino acids. CDR1 and CDR2 from the germline V gene are SGDLS and YYNGEE. CDR3 in amino acids: CASSVDGTGEQFF. As DNA, the CDR3 is TGTGCCAGCAGCGTAGATGGGACAGGGGAGCAGTTCTTC. Full variable domain (outside the CDR3, taken from reference TRBV9 and TRBJ2-1): DSGVTQTPKHLITATGQRVTLRCSPRSGDLSVYWYQQSLDQGLQFLIQYYNGEERAKGNILERFSAQQFPDLHSELNLSSLELGDSALYFCASSVDGTGEQFFGPGTRLTVL.

Written as DNA, the CDR3 is TGCAGCGTCACGGGACTAGCGGGGGATGCCTACAATGAGCAGTTCTTC. Translating it yields CSVTGLAGDAYNEQFF. The chain joins TRBV29-1 to TRBJ2-1; 14 nucleotides align to TRBD2. After removal of 6 bases from V and 2 bases from J, the junction contained 6 bases not matched to a gene. The CDR3 runs 16 residues. Germline CDR1 SQVTM, CDR2 ANQGSEA.

The chain recombines TRBV11-1 with TRBJ2-1, with 7 bases fitting TRBD2. With 0 bases clipped from V and 3 bases from J, the junction kept 17 bases outside the gene matches. The CDR3 is 20 residues long. Germline V gene sequence: CDR1 SGHAT, CDR2 FQDESV (reference sequence). The CDR3 nucleotides read TGTGCCAGCAGCTTAGCGACGAGTACTGGGCGGGAGAAAGTCTACAATGAGCAGTTCTTC. The encoded protein is CASSLATSTGREKVYNEQFF. Based on the CDR3 plus reference TRBV11-1 and TRBJ2-1, the full variable domain is EAEVAQSPRYKITEKSQAVAFWCDPISGHATLYWYRQILGQGPELLVQFQDESVVDDSQLPKDRFSAERLKGVDSTLKIQPAELGDSAMYLCASSLATSTGREKVYNEQFFGPGTRLTVL.